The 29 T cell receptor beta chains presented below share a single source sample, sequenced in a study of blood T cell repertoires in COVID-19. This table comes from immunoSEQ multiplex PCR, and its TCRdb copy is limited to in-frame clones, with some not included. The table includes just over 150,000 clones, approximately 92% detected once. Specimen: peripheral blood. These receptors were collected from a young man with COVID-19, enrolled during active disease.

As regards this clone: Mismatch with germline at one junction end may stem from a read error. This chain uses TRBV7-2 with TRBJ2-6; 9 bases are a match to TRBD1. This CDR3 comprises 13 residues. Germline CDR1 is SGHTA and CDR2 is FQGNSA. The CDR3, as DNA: TGTGCCAGCAGCACGACAGGGGGCAACGTCCTGACTTTC. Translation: CASSTTGGNVLTF.

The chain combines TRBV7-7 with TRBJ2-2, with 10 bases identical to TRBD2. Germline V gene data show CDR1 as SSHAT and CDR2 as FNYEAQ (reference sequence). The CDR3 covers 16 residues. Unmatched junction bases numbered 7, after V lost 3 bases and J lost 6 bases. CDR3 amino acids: CASSLGPGTSAGELFF. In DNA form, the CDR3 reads TGTGCCAGCAGCTTGGGCCCCGGGACTAGCGCCGGGGAGCTGTTTTTT.

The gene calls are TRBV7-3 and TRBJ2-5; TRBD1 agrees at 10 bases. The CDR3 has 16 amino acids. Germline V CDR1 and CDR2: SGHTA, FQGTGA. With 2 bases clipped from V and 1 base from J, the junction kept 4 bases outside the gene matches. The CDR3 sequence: CASSLGTGVLQETQYF. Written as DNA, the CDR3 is TGTGCCAGCAGCTTAGGGACAGGGGTTCTCCAAGAGACCCAGTACTTC.

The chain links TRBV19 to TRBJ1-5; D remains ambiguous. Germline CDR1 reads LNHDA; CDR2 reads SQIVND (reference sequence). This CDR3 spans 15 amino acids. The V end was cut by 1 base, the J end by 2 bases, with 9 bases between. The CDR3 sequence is CASSIGTRGNQPQHF. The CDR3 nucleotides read TGTGCCAGTAGTATAGGTACTAGGGGCAATCAGCCCCAGCATTTT. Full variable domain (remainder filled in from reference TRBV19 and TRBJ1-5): DGGITQSPKYLFRKEGQNVTLSCEQNLNHDAMYWYRQDPGQGLRLIYYSQIVNDFQKGDIAEGYSVSREKKESFPLTVTSAQKNPTAFYLCASSIGTRGNQPQHFGDGTRLSIL.

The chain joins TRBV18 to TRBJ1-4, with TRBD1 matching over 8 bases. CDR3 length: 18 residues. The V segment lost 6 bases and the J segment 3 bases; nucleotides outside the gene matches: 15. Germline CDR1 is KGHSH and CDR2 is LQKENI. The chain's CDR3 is CASSPQTGGYVANEKLFF. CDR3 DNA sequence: TGTGCCAGCTCCCCCCAAACAGGGGGATACGTAGCTAATGAAAAACTGTTTTTT.

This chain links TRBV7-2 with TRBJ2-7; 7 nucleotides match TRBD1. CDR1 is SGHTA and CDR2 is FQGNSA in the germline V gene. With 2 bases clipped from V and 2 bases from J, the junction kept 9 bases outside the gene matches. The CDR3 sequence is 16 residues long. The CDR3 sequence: CASSLSLRGQAYEQYF. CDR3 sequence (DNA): TGTGCCAGCAGCTTATCCCTCCGAGGACAGGCCTACGAGCAGTACTTC.

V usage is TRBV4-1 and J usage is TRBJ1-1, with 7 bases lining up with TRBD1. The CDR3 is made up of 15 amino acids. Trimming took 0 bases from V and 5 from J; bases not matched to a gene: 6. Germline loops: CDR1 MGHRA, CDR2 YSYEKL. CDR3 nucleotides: TGCGCCAGCAGCCAAGACCCCACAGGGGCTACTGAAGCTTTCTTT. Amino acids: CASSQDPTGATEAFF.

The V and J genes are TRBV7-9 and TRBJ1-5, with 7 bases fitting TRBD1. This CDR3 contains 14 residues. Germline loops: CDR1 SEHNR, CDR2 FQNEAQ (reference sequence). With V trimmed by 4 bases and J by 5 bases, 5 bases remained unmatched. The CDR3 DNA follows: TGTGCCAGCAGCTCCCGGGACAGAGATCAGCCCCAGCATTTT. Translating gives CASSSRDRDQPQHF. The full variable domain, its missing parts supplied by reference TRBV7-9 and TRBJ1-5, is DTGVSQNPRHKITKRGQNVTFRCDPISEHNRLYWYRQTLGQGPEFLTYFQNEAQLEKSRLLSDRFSAERPKGSFSTLEIQRTEQGDSAMYLCASSSRDRDQPQHFGDGTRLSIL.

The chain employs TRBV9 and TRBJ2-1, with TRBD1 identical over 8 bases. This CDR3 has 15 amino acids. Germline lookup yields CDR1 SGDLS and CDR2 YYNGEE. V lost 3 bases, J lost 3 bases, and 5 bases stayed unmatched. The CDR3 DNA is TGTGCCAGCAGCGGGCGGACAGGGTTCTACAATGAGCAGTTCTTC. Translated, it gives CASSGRTGFYNEQFF.

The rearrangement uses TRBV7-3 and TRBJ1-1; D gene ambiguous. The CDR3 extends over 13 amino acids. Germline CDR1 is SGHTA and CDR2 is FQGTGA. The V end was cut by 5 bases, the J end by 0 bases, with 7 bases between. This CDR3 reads CASSLTMNTEAFF. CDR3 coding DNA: TGTGCCAGCAGCCTCACAATGAACACTGAAGCTTTCTTT.

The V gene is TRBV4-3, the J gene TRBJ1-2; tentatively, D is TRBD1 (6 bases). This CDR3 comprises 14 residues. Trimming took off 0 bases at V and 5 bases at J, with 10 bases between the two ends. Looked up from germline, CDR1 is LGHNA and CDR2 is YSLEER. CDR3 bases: TGCGCCAGCAGCCAAGATCACAGGGAGTATGGCTACACCTTC. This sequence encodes CASSQDHREYGYTF.

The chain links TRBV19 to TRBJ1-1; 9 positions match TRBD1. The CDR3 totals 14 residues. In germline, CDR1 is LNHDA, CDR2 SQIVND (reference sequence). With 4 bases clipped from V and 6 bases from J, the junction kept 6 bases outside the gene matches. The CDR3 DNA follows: TGTGCCAGTAGTAGCGGACAGGGGATAGCTGAAGCTTTCTTT. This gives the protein CASSSGQGIAEAFF.

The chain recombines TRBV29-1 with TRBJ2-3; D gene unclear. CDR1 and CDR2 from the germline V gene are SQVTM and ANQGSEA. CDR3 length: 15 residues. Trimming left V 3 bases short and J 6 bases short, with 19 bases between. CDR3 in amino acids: CSVDLHDTPVDTQYF. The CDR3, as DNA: TGCAGCGTTGATCTCCACGACACCCCGGTGGATACGCAGTATTTT.

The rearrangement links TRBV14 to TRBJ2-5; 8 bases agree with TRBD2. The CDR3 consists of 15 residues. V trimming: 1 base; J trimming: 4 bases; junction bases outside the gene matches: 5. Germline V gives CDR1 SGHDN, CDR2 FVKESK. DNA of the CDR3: TGTGCCAGCAGCCAAGTGCGGGGGGCTCGAGAGACCCAGTACTTC. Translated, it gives CASSQVRGARETQYF.

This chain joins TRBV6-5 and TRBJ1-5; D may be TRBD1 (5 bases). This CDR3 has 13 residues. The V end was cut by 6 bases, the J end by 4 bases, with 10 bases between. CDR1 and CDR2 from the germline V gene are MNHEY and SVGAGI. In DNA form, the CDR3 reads TGTGCCAGCAGCGTTGACAGAAATCAGCCCCAGCATTTT. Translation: CASSVDRNQPQHF.

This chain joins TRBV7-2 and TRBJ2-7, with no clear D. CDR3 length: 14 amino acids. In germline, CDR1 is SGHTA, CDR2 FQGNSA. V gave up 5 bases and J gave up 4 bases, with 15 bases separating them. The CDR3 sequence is CASSPSYIIYEQYF. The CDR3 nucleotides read TGTGCCAGCAGCCCGTCGTACATAATATACGAGCAGTACTTC.

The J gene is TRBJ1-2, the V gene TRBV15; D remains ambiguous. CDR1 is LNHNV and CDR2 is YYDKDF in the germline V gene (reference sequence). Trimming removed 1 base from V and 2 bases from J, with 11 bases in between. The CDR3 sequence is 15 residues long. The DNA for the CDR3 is TGTGCCACCAGCAGAGGTCCTCCGGGGAACTATGGCTACACCTTC. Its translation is CATSRGPPGNYGYTF.

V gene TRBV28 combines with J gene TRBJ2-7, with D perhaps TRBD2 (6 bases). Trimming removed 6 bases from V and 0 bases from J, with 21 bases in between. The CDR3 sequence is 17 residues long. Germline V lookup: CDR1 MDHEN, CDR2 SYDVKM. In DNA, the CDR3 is TGTGCCAGCAGGGGGATAGGCAGGCGGGACGACTCCTACGAGCAGTACTTC. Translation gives CASRGIGRRDDSYEQYF.

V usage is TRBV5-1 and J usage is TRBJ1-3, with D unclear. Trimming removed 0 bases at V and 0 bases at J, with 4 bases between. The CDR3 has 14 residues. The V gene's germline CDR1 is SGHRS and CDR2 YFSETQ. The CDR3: CASSLAVSGNTIYF. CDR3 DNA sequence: TGCGCCAGCAGCTTGGCCGTCTCTGGAAACACCATATATTTT.

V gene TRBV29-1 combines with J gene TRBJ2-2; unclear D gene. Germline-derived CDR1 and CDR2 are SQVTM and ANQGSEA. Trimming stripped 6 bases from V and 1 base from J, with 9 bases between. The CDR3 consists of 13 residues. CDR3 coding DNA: TGCAGCGTAAGCGAGCTGAACACCGGGGAGCTGTTTTTT. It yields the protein CSVSELNTGELFF.

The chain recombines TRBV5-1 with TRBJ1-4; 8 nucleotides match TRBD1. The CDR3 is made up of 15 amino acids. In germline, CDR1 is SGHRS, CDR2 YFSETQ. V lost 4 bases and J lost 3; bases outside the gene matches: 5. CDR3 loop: CASSIGTGPNEKLFF. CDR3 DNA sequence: TGCGCCAGCAGCATCGGGACAGGCCCTAATGAAAAACTGTTTTTT.

The CDR3 DNA reads TGTGCCAGCAGCCAAGGAGGACTCTCCTACAATGAGCAGTTCTTC. Its translation: CASSQGGLSYNEQFF. This sequence joins TRBV3-1 (or the pseudogene TRBV3-2) and TRBJ2-1; D possibly corresponds to TRBD2 (5 bases). The CDR3 length is 15 residues. CDR1 and CDR2 from the germline V gene are LGHDT and YNNKEL (reference sequence). Trimming removed 1 base from V and 0 bases from J, with 7 bases in between.

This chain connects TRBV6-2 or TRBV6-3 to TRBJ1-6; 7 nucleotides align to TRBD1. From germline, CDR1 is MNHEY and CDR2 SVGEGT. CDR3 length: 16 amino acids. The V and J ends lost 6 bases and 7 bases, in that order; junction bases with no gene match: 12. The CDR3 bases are TGTGCCAGCAGCCCTCACAGACAGGGTGTAAATTCACCCCTCCACTTT. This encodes CASSPHRQGVNSPLHF.

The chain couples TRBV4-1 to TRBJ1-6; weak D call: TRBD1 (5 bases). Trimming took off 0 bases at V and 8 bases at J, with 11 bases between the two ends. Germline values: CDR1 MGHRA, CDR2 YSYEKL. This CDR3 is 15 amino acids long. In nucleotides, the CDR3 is TGCGCCAGCAGCCAAGAGCCGGACAACTATTCACCCCTCCACTTT. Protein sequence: CASSQEPDNYSPLHF.

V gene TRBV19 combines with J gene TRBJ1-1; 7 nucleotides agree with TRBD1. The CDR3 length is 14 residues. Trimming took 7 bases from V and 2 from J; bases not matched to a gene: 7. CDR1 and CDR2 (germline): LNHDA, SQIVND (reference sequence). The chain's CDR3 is CASKDRVINTEAFF. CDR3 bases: TGTGCCAGTAAAGACAGGGTGATAAACACTGAAGCTTTCTTT.

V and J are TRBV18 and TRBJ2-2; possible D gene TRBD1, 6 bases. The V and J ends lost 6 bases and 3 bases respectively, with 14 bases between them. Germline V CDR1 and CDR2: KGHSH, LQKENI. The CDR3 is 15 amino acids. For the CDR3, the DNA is TGTGCCAGCTCCCCGGACAGACTGCACACCGGGGAGCTGTTTTTT. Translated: CASSPDRLHTGELFF.

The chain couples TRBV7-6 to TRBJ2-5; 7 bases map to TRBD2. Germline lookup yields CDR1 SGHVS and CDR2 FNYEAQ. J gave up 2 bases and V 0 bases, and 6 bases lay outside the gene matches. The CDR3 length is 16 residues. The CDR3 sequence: CASSLAPSSGQETQYF. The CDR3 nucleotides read TGTGCCAGCAGCTTAGCCCCTTCTAGCGGTCAAGAGACCCAGTACTTC.

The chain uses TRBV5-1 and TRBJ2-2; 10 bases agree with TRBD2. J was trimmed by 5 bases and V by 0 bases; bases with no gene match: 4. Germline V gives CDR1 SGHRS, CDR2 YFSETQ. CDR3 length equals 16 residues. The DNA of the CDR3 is TGCGCCAGCAGCTTGGATAGCGGGGGGATTACCGGGGAGCTGTTTTTT. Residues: CASSLDSGGITGELFF.

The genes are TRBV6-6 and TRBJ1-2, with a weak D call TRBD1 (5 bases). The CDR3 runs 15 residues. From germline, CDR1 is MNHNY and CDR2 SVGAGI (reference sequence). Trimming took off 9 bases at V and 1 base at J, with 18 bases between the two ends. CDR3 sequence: CASFPSAGFNYGYTF. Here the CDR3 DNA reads TGTGCCAGTTTCCCGAGCGCAGGGTTTAACTATGGCTACACCTTC.